This T cell receptor beta chain emerged from a study of metastatic and nonmetastatic thyroid tumors (dated by TCRdb to the early 2020s). At the level of the whole study: For patients with malignant and with benign thyroid disease, the researchers compared repertoires between peripheral blood samples and tumor or nodule tissue samples. The research as a whole found: In both blood and tumor samples, malignant tumors were reported to have significantly higher TCR beta diversity than benign nodules.

V and J are truncated by 3 bases and 5 bases respectively, leaving an intervening sequence of 10 bases. Measured from the cysteine to the phenylalanine, the CDR3 is 13 residues long. CDR3 DNA is the only sequence kept; it has 39 bases, read in frame from the first base. The CDR1 and CDR2 encoded by the germline V gene are SGHAT and FQNNGV. In regard to this clone: Its antigen is currently not known. Base qualities are not at hand, and no much larger clone is one base apart.

Before undergoing thyroid surgery, none of the patients had been given any kind of treatment. Using T-cell receptor beta sequencing, the study looked back at clinical samples from patients collected from the early 2010s to the late 2010s. Library preparation used PCR. Sequencing took place on an Illumina HiSeq 4000. The TCR beta-chain CDR3 region of each patient was profiled by high-throughput sequencing. Per the source publication's procedure: CDR3 differences across clinicopathological groups were used to build a classifier for discriminating distant-metastatic papillary thyroid cancer patients. The Shannon index was used to measure repertoire diversity, and the Morisita-Horn index was used to measure how similar tumor and blood repertoires were. Starting from the raw public reads, TCRdb applied fastp trimming at Q25, assembled clones with MiXCR and retained in-frame beta chains. None of the V and J calls come from the authors' own analysis; TCRdb made them. The sample data list around 34,000 clones, and roughly 15% of these were observed just once. Of the sample, around 3% falls within the top ten clones.

The receptor's source is a female donor with papillary thyroid cancer or a benign thyroid nodule (not recorded which). Some clones in this sample may be carry-over from other donors' samples. Sequencing input: blood. Rearrangement joined TRBV11-2 to TRBJ1-2; the D gene is not confidently resolved. The CDR3 corresponds to CASSFGSPYGYTF. The DNA sequence follows: TGTGCCAGCAGCTTTGGATCTCCATATGGCTACACCTTC.